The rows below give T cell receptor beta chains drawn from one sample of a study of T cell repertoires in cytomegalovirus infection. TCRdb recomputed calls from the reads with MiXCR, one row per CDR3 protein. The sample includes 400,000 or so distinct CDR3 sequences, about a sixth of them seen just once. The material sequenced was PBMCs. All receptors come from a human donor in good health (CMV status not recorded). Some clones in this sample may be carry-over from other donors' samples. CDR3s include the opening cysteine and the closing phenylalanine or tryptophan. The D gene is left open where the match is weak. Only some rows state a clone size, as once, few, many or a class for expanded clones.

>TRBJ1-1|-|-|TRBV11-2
TGTGCCAGCAGCTTATGGAGGGGGGCTGGGACTGAAGCTTTCTTT
CASSLWRGAGTEAFF
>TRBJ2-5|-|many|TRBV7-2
TGTGCCAGCAGCTTATTTGCCCCGCCCGCAGAGACCCAGTACTTC
CASSLFAPPAETQYF
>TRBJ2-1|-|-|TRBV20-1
TGCAGTGCTAGCCCCCACGTCCATGAGCAGTTCTTC
CSASPHVHEQFF
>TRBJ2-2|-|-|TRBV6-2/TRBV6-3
TGTGCCAGCAGTTACGATCGGTGGGAGAAGGACACCGGGGAGCTGTTTTTT
CASSYDRWEKDTGELFF
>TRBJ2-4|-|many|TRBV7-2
TGTGCCAGCAGCGGTGACAGGGGAGGGGCTAGCGTCAACTTC
CASSGDRGGASVNF
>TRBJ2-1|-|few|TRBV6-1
TGTGCCAACCAAATACGGAGGGGGCGGGAAGAGTTCTTC
CANQIRRGREEFF
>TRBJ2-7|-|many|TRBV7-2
TGTGCCAGCAGCTTAGGTCTGTCCAGGGCGGGTTTCTACGAGCAGTACTTC
CASSLGLSRAGFYEQYF
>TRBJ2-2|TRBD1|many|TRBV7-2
TGTGCCAGCAGCACCGGACAGGGAGTTTGGACCGGGGAGCTGTTTTTT
CASSTGQGVWTGELFF
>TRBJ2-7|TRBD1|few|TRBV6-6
TGTGCCAGCAGTCTCAGGACAGGGGATGACGAGCAGTACTTC
CASSLRTGDDEQYF
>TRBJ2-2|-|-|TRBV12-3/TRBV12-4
TGTGCCAGCAGTCTACGGTCCACGTCGCTGGGGGAGCTGTTTTTT
CASSLRSTSLGELFF
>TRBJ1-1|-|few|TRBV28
TGTGCCAGCAGTACCGAGGCCCTCGAAAGGATGAACACTGAAGCTTTCTTT
CASSTEALERMNTEAFF
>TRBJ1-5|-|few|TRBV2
TGTGCCAGCAGTGAGGGTTTCCTCAATCAGCCCCAGCATTTT
CASSEGFLNQPQHF
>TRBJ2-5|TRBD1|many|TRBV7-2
TGTGCCAGCAGCAACCCCGGGACAGGGGCGGGGGAGACCCAGTACTTC
CASSNPGTGAGETQYF
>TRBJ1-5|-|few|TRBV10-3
TGTGCCACTGCCCACTATAGCAATCAGCCCCAGCATTTT
CATAHYSNQPQHF
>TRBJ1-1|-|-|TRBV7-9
TGTGCCAGCAAGACCGCAGTTGAAGCTTTCTTT
CASKTAVEAFF
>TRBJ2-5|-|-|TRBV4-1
TGCGCCAGCAGCCAAGTGGCTAACCTTCAAGAGACCCAGTACTTC
CASSQVANLQETQYF
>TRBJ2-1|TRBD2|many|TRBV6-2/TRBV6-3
TGTGCCAGCAGTCCGGGACTAGCGGCCAATGAGCAGTTCTTC
CASSPGLAANEQFF
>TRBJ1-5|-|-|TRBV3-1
TGTGCCAGCAGCCACAGGGATAGTCAGCCCCAGCATTTT
CASSHRDSQPQHF
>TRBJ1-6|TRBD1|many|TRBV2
TGTGCCAGCAGGGACACAGGGGGCGGTTCACCCCTCCACTTT
CASRDTGGGSPLHF
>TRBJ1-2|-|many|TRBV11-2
TGTGCCAGCAGCTCCATCGACCGATATGGCTACACCTTC
CASSSIDRYGYTF
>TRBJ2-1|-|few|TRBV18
TGTGCCAGCTCACCACGCGGCTCTGAGCAGTTCTTC
CASSPRGSEQFF
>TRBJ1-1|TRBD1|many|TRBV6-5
TGTGCCAGCAGTTCGCGGACCCAACAGGGGGGGAACACTGAAGCTTTCTTT
CASSSRTQQGGNTEAFF
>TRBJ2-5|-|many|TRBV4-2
TGTGCCAGCAGCCAGGCGGAGGGCAGGGGAGTAGAGACCCAGTACTTC
CASSQAEGRGVETQYF
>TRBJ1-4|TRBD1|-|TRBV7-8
TGTGCCAGCAGCTTATCCCAGGGGGAGGGAGAACTGTTTTTT
CASSLSQGEGELFF
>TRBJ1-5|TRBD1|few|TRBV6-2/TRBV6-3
TGTGCCAGCAGTTATCCGGGACAGGGACCTAATCAGCCCCAGCATTTT
CASSYPGQGPNQPQHF
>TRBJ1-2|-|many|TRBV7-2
TGTGCCAGCAGAGTGGACAGCCACTATGGCTACACCTTC
CASRVDSHYGYTF
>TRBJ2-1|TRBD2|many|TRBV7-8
TGTGCCAGCAGCTTGCGGACTAGCGGGAGTATCGAGCAGTTCTTC
CASSLRTSGSIEQFF
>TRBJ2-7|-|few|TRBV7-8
TGTGCCAGCAGCTTACTTCGGAACCCTAGCTCCTACGAGCAGTACTTC
CASSLLRNPSSYEQYF
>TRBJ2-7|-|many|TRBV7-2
TGTGCCAGCAGCTTACGGACAGCGACCTACGAGCAGTACTTC
CASSLRTATYEQYF
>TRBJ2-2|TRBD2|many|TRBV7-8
TGTGCCAGCAGCTTAGGGCTAGCGGGGAACACCGGGGAGCTGTTTTTT
CASSLGLAGNTGELFF
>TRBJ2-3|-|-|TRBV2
TGTGCCAGCAGTGACGGACTCACAGATACGCAGTATTTT
CASSDGLTDTQYF
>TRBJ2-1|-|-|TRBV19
TGTGCCAGTAGTGCATCCGGAAACGAGCAGTTCTTC
CASSASGNEQFF
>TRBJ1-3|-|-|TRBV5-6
TGTGCCAGCAGCTCCGTCTCCTCTGGAAACACCATATATTTT
CASSSVSSGNTIYF
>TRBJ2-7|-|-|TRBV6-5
TGTGCCAGCACGGACGGACTGTTCGGGGAGCAGTACTTC
CASTDGLFGEQYF
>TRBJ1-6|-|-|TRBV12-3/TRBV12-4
TGTGCCAGCAGTCCTGGGGCGGGGGGACCCCTCCACTTT
CASSPGAGGPLHF
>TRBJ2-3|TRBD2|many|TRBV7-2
TGCGCGGGGGGCGGGGGTAGCACAGATACGCAGTATTTT
CAGGGGSTDTQYF
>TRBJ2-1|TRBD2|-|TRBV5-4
TGTGCCAGCAGTCGGGGGGGGCCATCGGGGAATGAGCAGTTCTTC
CASSRGGPSGNEQFF
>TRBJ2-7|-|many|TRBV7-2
TGTGCCAGCAGCCCCGCGAGGGAGTACGAGCAGTACTTC
CASSPAREYEQYF
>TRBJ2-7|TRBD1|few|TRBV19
TGTGCCAGTAGTATAGGACGGGACAGGGCGTACGAGCAGTACTTC
CASSIGRDRAYEQYF
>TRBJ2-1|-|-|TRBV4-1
TGCGCCAGCAGCTTTTATCGGGGACCCCTCTACAATGAGCAGTTCTTC
CASSFYRGPLYNEQFF
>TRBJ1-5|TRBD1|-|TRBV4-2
TGTGCCAGCAGCCAAAAAGTGGACAGGGGAGATCAGCCCCAGCATTTT
CASSQKVDRGDQPQHF
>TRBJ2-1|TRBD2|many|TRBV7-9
TGTGCCAGCAGCTCCGGCGGGGGGGCGATTTACAATGAGCAGTTCTTC
CASSSGGGAIYNEQFF
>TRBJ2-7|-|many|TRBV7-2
TGTGCCAGCAGCTTAAAGGGGGGGGGGTACGAGCAGTACTTC
CASSLKGGGYEQYF
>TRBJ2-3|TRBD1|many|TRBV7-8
TGTGCCAGCAGCAGAAATGCAGGGGGTGGGGATACGCAGTATTTT
CASSRNAGGGDTQYF
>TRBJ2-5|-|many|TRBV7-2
TGTGCCAGCAGCCTAATCCTCAGAGAGACCCAGTACTTC
CASSLILRETQYF
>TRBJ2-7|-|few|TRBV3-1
TGTGCCAGCAGCGTAAAGGGAGCGAGATCGAGGGAGCAGTACTTC
CASSVKGARSREQYF
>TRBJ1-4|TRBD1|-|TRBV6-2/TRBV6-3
TGTGCCAGCAGTTCCTCGACAGGGATCGTAACTAATGAAAAACTGTTTTTT
CASSSSTGIVTNEKLFF
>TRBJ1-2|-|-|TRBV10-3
TGTGCCATCTCGGGAGTTCAGTATGGCTACACCTTC
CAISGVQYGYTF
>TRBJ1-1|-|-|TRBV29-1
TGCAGCGTTGCCGGGCGCATGGACACTGAAGCTTTCTTT
CSVAGRMDTEAFF
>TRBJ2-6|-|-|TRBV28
TGTGCCAGCAGTTTATGGGGGGGCCTCAGCTCTGGGGCCAACGTCCTGACTTTC
CASSLWGGLSSGANVLTF
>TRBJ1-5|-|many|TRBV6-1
TGTGCCAGCAGTTCTGAGCCAGACACCGTCCTACAGCCCCAGCATTTT
CASSSEPDTVLQPQHF
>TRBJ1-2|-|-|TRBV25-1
TGTGCCAGCAGTTCGTCAGGGTCGGATGGCTACACCTTC
CASSSSGSDGYTF